This T cell receptor beta chain originates from a study of blood T cells in healthy people across ages. Study outcomes and limitations: The donors' CMV status was not determined, possibly confounding changes in expanded clonotypes. A conclusive naive versus antigen-experienced comparison was prevented by the unsorted PBMCs.

The CDR3 is 18 amino acids. Germline CDR1 LGHNA, CDR2 YSLEER. Sample-barcoded 5' priming and a J-beta primer mix drove a second PCR of 7 to 11 cycles. A single record per CDR3 protein comes from TCRdb applying MiXCR to the 5' RACE reads. This sample yields 850,000 to 1,000,000 distinct CDR3 sequences, of which about 51% are seen a single time; about a fifth belongs to the top ten. Note on this clonotype: The antigen remains unidentified. A junction boundary mismatches the germline segment, possibly from a read error.

V and J are TRBV4-3 and TRBJ2-1; 7 bases fit TRBD2. Sequenced input: blood. The TCR comes from a woman aged 60-75 years in good health. The CDR3 spells CGSSQDPAGAATYNEQFF. CDR3 nucleotides: TGCGGCAGCAGCCAAGATCCGGCGGGAGCTGCGACCTACAATGAGCAGTTCTTC.